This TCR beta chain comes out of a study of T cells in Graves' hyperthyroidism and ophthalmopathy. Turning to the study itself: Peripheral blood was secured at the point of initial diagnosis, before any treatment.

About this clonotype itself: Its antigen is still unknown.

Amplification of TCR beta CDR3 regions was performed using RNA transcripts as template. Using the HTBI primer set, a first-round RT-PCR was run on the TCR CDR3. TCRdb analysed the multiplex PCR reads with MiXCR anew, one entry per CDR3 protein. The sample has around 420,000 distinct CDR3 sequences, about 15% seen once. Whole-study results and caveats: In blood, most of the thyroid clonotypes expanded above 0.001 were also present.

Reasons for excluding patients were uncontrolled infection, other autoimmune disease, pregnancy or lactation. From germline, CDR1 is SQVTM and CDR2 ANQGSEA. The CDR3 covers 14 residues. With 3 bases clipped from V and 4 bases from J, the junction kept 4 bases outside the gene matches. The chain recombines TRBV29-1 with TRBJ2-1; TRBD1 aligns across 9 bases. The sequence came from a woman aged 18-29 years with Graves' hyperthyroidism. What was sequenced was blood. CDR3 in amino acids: CSVEGQGLYNEQFF. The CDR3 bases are TGCAGCGTTGAGGGACAGGGACTATACAATGAGCAGTTCTTC.